The TCR beta chain described here comes from a study of T cell repertoires in cytomegalovirus infection. Study-level points and caveats: In two of eight donors, the top clonotype was HLA-C-restricted CMV-specific.

Remarks on this clonotype: Its antigen is as yet unknown.

TCRdb ran MiXCR on the reads and lists one entry per CDR3 protein. This sample has around 740,000 distinct CDR3 sequences, with about 40% found just once. The receptor was isolated from a human donor in good health (CMV status not recorded). Some clones in this sample may be carry-over from other donors' samples. Material for sequencing was PBMCs.

This CDR3 is CSAREASGSAYEQYF. CDR3 coding DNA: TGCAGTGCTAGAGAGGCTAGCGGGTCCGCCTACGAGCAGTACTTC. The chain uses TRBV20-1 and TRBJ2-7; 8 bases fit TRBD2. Germline CDR1 reads DFQATT; CDR2 reads SNEGSKA (reference sequence). The length of the CDR3 is 15 residues. The ends lost 0 bases at V and 2 bases at J; junction bases unmatched: 6.